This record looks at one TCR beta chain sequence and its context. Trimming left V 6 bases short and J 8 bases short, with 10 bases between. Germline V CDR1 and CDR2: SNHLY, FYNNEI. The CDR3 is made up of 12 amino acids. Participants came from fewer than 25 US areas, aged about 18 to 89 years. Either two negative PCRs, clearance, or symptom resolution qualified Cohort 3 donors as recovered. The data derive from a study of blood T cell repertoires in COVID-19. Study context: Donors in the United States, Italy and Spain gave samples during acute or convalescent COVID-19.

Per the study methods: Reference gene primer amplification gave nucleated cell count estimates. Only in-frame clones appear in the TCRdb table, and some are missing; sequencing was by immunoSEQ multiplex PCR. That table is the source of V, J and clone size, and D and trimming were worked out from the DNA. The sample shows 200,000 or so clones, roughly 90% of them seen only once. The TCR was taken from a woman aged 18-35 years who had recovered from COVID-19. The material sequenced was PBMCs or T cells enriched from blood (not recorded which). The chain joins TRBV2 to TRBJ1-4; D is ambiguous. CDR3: CASSRTWEKLFF. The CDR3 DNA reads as TGTGCCAGCAGCAGGACTTGGGAAAAACTGTTTTTT.